Listed below are T cell receptor beta chains from one sample, sequenced in a study of T cell repertoires in cytomegalovirus infection. TCRdb independently ran MiXCR on the reads; one entry per CDR3 protein. The sample has about 920,000 distinct CDR3 sequences; about a third are singletons. For these receptors, no antigen is known. This material consisted of cultured CD8+ T cells from PBMCs, taken from culture after CMV antigen stimulation. The origin of the receptors is a human donor in good health (CMV status not recorded). Some clones in this sample may be carry-over from other donors' samples. Both conserved end residues are part of each CDR3. The D gene is left open where the match is weak. Size values are once, few and many counts, or a class for expanded clones, and some rows have none.

j_call: TRBJ2-2
v_call: TRBV9
d_call: NA
cdr3_length: 15
clone_size: once
cdr3_nt: TGTGCCAGCAGCGTAGGGACCGGGGGTAGGAGGGAGCTGTTTTTT
cdr3_aa: CASSVGTGGRRELFF

j_call: TRBJ2-5
v_call: TRBV7-9
d_call: TRBD2
cdr3_length: 14
clone_size: once
cdr3_nt: TGTGCCAGCAGCCCACCAACTAGCGATTGGACCCAGTACTTC
cdr3_aa: CASSPPTSDWTQYF

j_call: TRBJ1-3
v_call: TRBV20-1
d_call: NA
cdr3_length: 14
clone_size: NA
cdr3_nt: TGCAGTGCTAGAGACATACCCTCTGGAAACACCATATATTTT
cdr3_aa: CSARDIPSGNTIYF

j_call: TRBJ1-4
v_call: TRBV6-5
d_call: NA
cdr3_length: 15
clone_size: NA
cdr3_nt: TGTGCCAGCAGTTATTGGCGCAGGGGAGACGAAAAACTGTTTTTT
cdr3_aa: CASSYWRRGDEKLFF

j_call: TRBJ1-6
v_call: TRBV5-5
d_call: NA
cdr3_length: 16
clone_size: NA
cdr3_nt: TGTGCCAGCAGCCACCTTTATCCAGGTGCTAATTCACCCCTCCACTTT
cdr3_aa: CASSHLYPGANSPLHF

j_call: TRBJ1-3
v_call: TRBV12-3/TRBV12-4
d_call: NA
cdr3_length: 13
clone_size: many
cdr3_nt: TGTGCCAGCAGCTTAGATTCTGGAAACACCATATATTTT
cdr3_aa: CASSLDSGNTIYF

j_call: TRBJ2-1
v_call: TRBV6-5
d_call: NA
cdr3_length: 13
clone_size: many
cdr3_nt: TGTGCCAGCAGTATCAGGGGTTACAATGAGCAGTTCTTC
cdr3_aa: CASSIRGYNEQFF

j_call: TRBJ1-2
v_call: TRBV28
d_call: NA
cdr3_length: 14
clone_size: NA
cdr3_nt: TGTGCCAGCAGTTTAATCGGACTGGGTATGAGCTACACCTTC
cdr3_aa: CASSLIGLGMSYTF

j_call: TRBJ2-1
v_call: TRBV7-6
d_call: NA
cdr3_length: 16
clone_size: many
cdr3_nt: TGTGCCAGCAGCGGAGTTGGCAGGGTAGTCGGCAATGAGCAGTTCTTC
cdr3_aa: CASSGVGRVVGNEQFF

j_call: TRBJ1-2
v_call: TRBV7-8
d_call: TRBD1
cdr3_length: 15
clone_size: few
cdr3_nt: TGTGCCAGCAGCCCCACCCCGACAGGGAACTATGGCTACACCTTC
cdr3_aa: CASSPTPTGNYGYTF

j_call: TRBJ2-1
v_call: TRBV3-1
d_call: TRBD2
cdr3_length: 20
clone_size: NA
cdr3_nt: TGTGCCAGCAGCCAAGAGACTAGCGGGGGGGTTTTCATAACATACAATGAGCAGTTCTTC
cdr3_aa: CASSQETSGGVFITYNEQFF

j_call: TRBJ1-2
v_call: TRBV7-2
d_call: TRBD1
cdr3_length: 15
clone_size: NA
cdr3_nt: TGTGTCAGCAGCAACCGGGACAGGGGTCACTATGGCTACACCTTC
cdr3_aa: CVSSNRDRGHYGYTF

j_call: TRBJ1-1
v_call: TRBV7-8
d_call: NA
cdr3_length: 15
clone_size: NA
cdr3_nt: TGTGTCAGCAGCTTAAGTGGGCCTATGAACACTGAAGCTTTCTTT
cdr3_aa: CVSSLSGPMNTEAFF

j_call: TRBJ1-2
v_call: TRBV12-3/TRBV12-4
d_call: NA
cdr3_length: 15
clone_size: few
cdr3_nt: TGTGCCAGCAGTTTAGCGCTGTCAGGATGGGATGGCTACACCTTC
cdr3_aa: CASSLALSGWDGYTF

j_call: TRBJ1-6
v_call: TRBV27
d_call: NA
cdr3_length: 15
clone_size: few
cdr3_nt: TGTGCCAGTAGTCCTACCCTTTATAGTAATTCACCCCTCCACTTT
cdr3_aa: CASSPTLYSNSPLHF

j_call: TRBJ2-1
v_call: TRBV27
d_call: TRBD2
cdr3_length: 15
clone_size: NA
cdr3_nt: TGTGCCAGCAGACTAACGCGGGGGGTTTACAATGAGCAGTTCTTC
cdr3_aa: CASRLTRGVYNEQFF

j_call: TRBJ1-2
v_call: TRBV12-5
d_call: NA
cdr3_length: 14
clone_size: NA
cdr3_nt: TGTGCTAGTGGTCTAGAGACCAGTAACTATGGCTACACCTTC
cdr3_aa: CASGLETSNYGYTF

j_call: TRBJ2-1
v_call: TRBV27
d_call: TRBD1
cdr3_length: 16
clone_size: few
cdr3_nt: TGTGCCAGCAGTTTATGGACAGGGTCAAGGGGCAATGAGCAGTTCTTC
cdr3_aa: CASSLWTGSRGNEQFF

j_call: TRBJ2-5
v_call: TRBV7-2
d_call: NA
cdr3_length: 13
clone_size: NA
cdr3_nt: TGTGCCAGCAGCTCTTTTAGCGGAGAGACCCAGTACTTC
cdr3_aa: CASSSFSGETQYF

j_call: TRBJ2-2
v_call: TRBV12-3/TRBV12-4
d_call: TRBD2
cdr3_length: 17
clone_size: NA
cdr3_nt: TGTGCCAGCAGCCGACTAGCGGGGGCCGAGAACACCGGGGAGCTGTTTTTT
cdr3_aa: CASSRLAGAENTGELFF

j_call: TRBJ2-1
v_call: TRBV7-6
d_call: TRBD1
cdr3_length: 15
clone_size: few
cdr3_nt: TGTGCCAGCAGCCCTTGGGGACAGGGTACGGATGAGCAGTTCTTC
cdr3_aa: CASSPWGQGTDEQFF

j_call: TRBJ2-1
v_call: TRBV5-6
d_call: TRBD1
cdr3_length: 16
clone_size: NA
cdr3_nt: TGTGCCAGCAGCTTGTGGGGCACAGGGGGCTACAATGAGCAGTTCTTC
cdr3_aa: CASSLWGTGGYNEQFF

j_call: TRBJ1-2
v_call: TRBV28
d_call: NA
cdr3_length: 16
clone_size: NA
cdr3_nt: TGTGCCAGCAGTCCACCAGGGGCAAGCCTGAACTATGGCTACACCTTC
cdr3_aa: CASSPPGASLNYGYTF

j_call: TRBJ1-3
v_call: TRBV12-3/TRBV12-4
d_call: NA
cdr3_length: 16
clone_size: NA
cdr3_nt: TGTGCCAACAGTTTTGGGGCCGTCAGCTCTGGAAACACCATATATTTT
cdr3_aa: CANSFGAVSSGNTIYF

j_call: TRBJ2-4
v_call: TRBV4-3
d_call: NA
cdr3_length: 17
clone_size: NA
cdr3_nt: TGCGCCAGCAGCCAAGACTTAGACAGTCTAGCCAAAAACATTCAGTACTTC
cdr3_aa: CASSQDLDSLAKNIQYF

j_call: TRBJ2-7
v_call: TRBV6-6
d_call: TRBD1
cdr3_length: 14
clone_size: few
cdr3_nt: TGTGCCAGCAGTACAGACGGGACAGCCTACGAGCAGTACTTC
cdr3_aa: CASSTDGTAYEQYF

j_call: TRBJ2-3
v_call: TRBV28
d_call: NA
cdr3_length: 16
clone_size: NA
cdr3_nt: TGTGCCAGCAGCTCGCGAATCCTCACTAGCACAGATACGCAGAATTTT
cdr3_aa: CASSSRILTSTDTQNF

j_call: TRBJ2-3
v_call: TRBV7-2
d_call: NA
cdr3_length: 14
clone_size: many
cdr3_nt: TGTGCCAGCAGCTTAGTGGACGGCACAGATACGCAGTATTTT
cdr3_aa: CASSLVDGTDTQYF

j_call: TRBJ1-5
v_call: TRBV4-1
d_call: NA
cdr3_length: 14
clone_size: NA
cdr3_nt: TGCGCCAGCAGCCAAACCCAGCTGAATCAGCCCCAGCATTTT
cdr3_aa: CASSQTQLNQPQHF

j_call: TRBJ2-3
v_call: TRBV5-1
d_call: TRBD2
cdr3_length: 15
clone_size: NA
cdr3_nt: TGCGCCAGCAGCTTGACTAGCGGGGCCTCAGATACGCAGTATTTT
cdr3_aa: CASSLTSGASDTQYF

j_call: TRBJ1-4
v_call: TRBV7-4
d_call: NA
cdr3_length: 14
clone_size: NA
cdr3_nt: TGTGCCAGCAGCTCCAGGGATGTTGACGAAAAACTGTTTTTT
cdr3_aa: CASSSRDVDEKLFF

j_call: TRBJ2-1
v_call: TRBV11-2
d_call: NA
cdr3_length: 16
clone_size: NA
cdr3_nt: TGTGCCAGCAGCTTAGACGCGTGGCGAGAGTCCAATGAGCAGTTCTTC
cdr3_aa: CASSLDAWRESNEQFF

j_call: TRBJ1-1
v_call: TRBV29-1
d_call: NA
cdr3_length: 15
clone_size: NA
cdr3_nt: TGCAGCGTTGAAGATCTTTCCAGGCCGAACACTGAAGCTTTCTTT
cdr3_aa: CSVEDLSRPNTEAFF

j_call: TRBJ1-1
v_call: TRBV7-9
d_call: NA
cdr3_length: 14
clone_size: NA
cdr3_nt: TGTGCCAGCACCGCGGGGCAGATGAACACTGAAGCTTTCTTT
cdr3_aa: CASTAGQMNTEAFF

j_call: TRBJ2-3
v_call: TRBV11-1
d_call: NA
cdr3_length: 16
clone_size: few
cdr3_nt: TGTGCCAGCAGCTTTCCCGGGACGGAGTTCACAGATACGCAGTATTTT
cdr3_aa: CASSFPGTEFTDTQYF

j_call: TRBJ2-1
v_call: TRBV5-1
d_call: TRBD2
cdr3_length: 16
clone_size: NA
cdr3_nt: TGCGCCAGCAGCTCCCCCGGGACTAGCAGGGGCAATGAGCAGTTCTTC
cdr3_aa: CASSSPGTSRGNEQFF

j_call: TRBJ1-2
v_call: TRBV7-6
d_call: NA
cdr3_length: 15
clone_size: few
cdr3_nt: TGTGCCAGCAGCTTAGAACAAGGGCCCTTCTATGGCTACACCTTC
cdr3_aa: CASSLEQGPFYGYTF

j_call: TRBJ2-2
v_call: TRBV29-1
d_call: NA
cdr3_length: 15
clone_size: NA
cdr3_nt: TGCAGCGTTGAAATGTCGGGGACCAACACCGGGGAGCTGTTTTTT
cdr3_aa: CSVEMSGTNTGELFF

j_call: TRBJ2-1
v_call: TRBV12-3/TRBV12-4
d_call: TRBD1
cdr3_length: 16
clone_size: few
cdr3_nt: TGTGCCAGCAGTCCCGGGACAGGGTCCCCCTACAATGAGCAGTTCTTC
cdr3_aa: CASSPGTGSPYNEQFF

j_call: TRBJ1-1
v_call: TRBV4-2
d_call: NA
cdr3_length: 13
clone_size: NA
cdr3_nt: TGTGCCAGCAGCCAAGCCGGGGTGACTGAAGCTTTCTTT
cdr3_aa: CASSQAGVTEAFF

j_call: TRBJ2-1
v_call: TRBV28
d_call: TRBD2
cdr3_length: 14
clone_size: NA
cdr3_nt: TGTGCCAGCAGGACTAGCGGGGGGGCCGTTGAGCAGTTCTTC
cdr3_aa: CASRTSGGAVEQFF

j_call: TRBJ1-1
v_call: TRBV7-3
d_call: NA
cdr3_length: 14
clone_size: few
cdr3_nt: TGTGCCAGCAGCTTAAGAGGGAAGGGGACTGAAGCTTTCTTT
cdr3_aa: CASSLRGKGTEAFF

j_call: TRBJ2-7
v_call: TRBV5-1
d_call: NA
cdr3_length: 12
clone_size: NA
cdr3_nt: TGCGCCAGCAACACTCCAACCTACGAGCAGTACTTC
cdr3_aa: CASNTPTYEQYF

j_call: TRBJ1-1
v_call: TRBV4-1
d_call: TRBD1
cdr3_length: 14
clone_size: NA
cdr3_nt: TGCGCCAGCAGCCAAGCAGGGGGCCAGACTGAAGCTTTCTTT
cdr3_aa: CASSQAGGQTEAFF

j_call: TRBJ1-1
v_call: TRBV6-5
d_call: NA
cdr3_length: 15
clone_size: NA
cdr3_nt: TGTGCCAGCAGCTCCAGCCGAGGGGCGAACACTGAAGCTTTCTTT
cdr3_aa: CASSSSRGANTEAFF

j_call: TRBJ2-3
v_call: TRBV7-2
d_call: TRBD2
cdr3_length: 19
clone_size: NA
cdr3_nt: TGTGCCAGCAGCTTAGTAGGACTAGCGGGGGCCGTGCGGACAGATACGCAGTATTTT
cdr3_aa: CASSLVGLAGAVRTDTQYF

j_call: TRBJ2-5
v_call: TRBV2
d_call: NA
cdr3_length: 17
clone_size: few
cdr3_nt: TGTGCCAGCAGCGCCATTCCCGCAAGCCTGAGAGGAGAGACCCAGTACTTC
cdr3_aa: CASSAIPASLRGETQYF

j_call: TRBJ1-2
v_call: TRBV7-4
d_call: NA
cdr3_length: 18
clone_size: NA
cdr3_nt: TGTGCCAGCAGCTCCCCCGGGCCCTCCTTCAAGAGTAGCTATGGCTACACCTTC
cdr3_aa: CASSSPGPSFKSSYGYTF

j_call: TRBJ2-1
v_call: TRBV5-5
d_call: NA
cdr3_length: 15
clone_size: few
cdr3_nt: TGTGCCAGCAGCTTGGGTGGCTCAAGAGGGAATGAGCAGTTCTTC
cdr3_aa: CASSLGGSRGNEQFF

j_call: TRBJ1-1
v_call: TRBV5-1
d_call: TRBD1
cdr3_length: 14
clone_size: few
cdr3_nt: TGCGCCAGCAGCTTTACAGGGGGCATCACTGAAGCTTTCTTT
cdr3_aa: CASSFTGGITEAFF

j_call: TRBJ1-2
v_call: TRBV27
d_call: NA
cdr3_length: 14
clone_size: NA
cdr3_nt: TGTGCCAGCGGGTTAGGCGCTGCTAACTATGGCTACACCTTC
cdr3_aa: CASGLGAANYGYTF

j_call: TRBJ2-3
v_call: TRBV5-1
d_call: NA
cdr3_length: 15
clone_size: NA
cdr3_nt: TGCGCCAGCAGCTTGGTGCAGGGACACACAGATACGCAGTATTTT
cdr3_aa: CASSLVQGHTDTQYF

j_call: TRBJ2-6
v_call: TRBV11-2
d_call: NA
cdr3_length: 18
clone_size: NA
cdr3_nt: TGTGCCAGCAGCTCATTCCCCCGACAGGACTCTGGGGCCAACGTCCTGACTTTC
cdr3_aa: CASSSFPRQDSGANVLTF

j_call: TRBJ2-1
v_call: TRBV27
d_call: NA
cdr3_length: 14
clone_size: NA
cdr3_nt: TGTGCCAGCAGGAAAGGGGGGAGCTACAATGAGCAGTTCTTC
cdr3_aa: CASRKGGSYNEQFF

j_call: TRBJ2-5
v_call: TRBV6-2/TRBV6-3
d_call: NA
cdr3_length: 16
clone_size: NA
cdr3_nt: TGTGCCAGCAGTTACCCTGGAGGAGGGATGGAGGAGACCCAGTACTTC
cdr3_aa: CASSYPGGGMEETQYF